This T cell receptor beta chain emerged from a study of shared clonotypes between healthy human individuals. Study details: A couple of female and a few male donors aged 18 to 49 were enrolled. Study-wide findings and caveats: Non-shared clonotypes had lower generation probabilities than those shared by all four donors.

Per germline, CDR1 SGHKS and CDR2 YYEKEE (reference sequence). Trimming took off 2 bases at V and 6 bases at J, with 7 bases between the two ends. This CDR3 has 12 residues. This clone was detected once. The target antigen is unknown. In replicate PCRs of sorted subsets, about 190 ng DNA, approximately 30,000 T cell genomes, was used. Profiled with immunoSEQ multiplex PCR; TCRdb holds only in-frame clones, not every one. Altogether around 1,100,000 clones are present, 60% to 80% being singletons, with the ten largest covering almost 0.9%. Sequenced sample: memory CD4+ T cells from PBMCs. Subset described: CD45RA-negative fraction. This chain uses TRBV5-5 with TRBJ2-3; D gene unclear. The receptor comes from a man younger than 35 in good health. Some clones in this sample may be carry-over from other donors' samples. The CDR3 is CASSFYMDTQYF. The CDR3 nucleotides read TGTGCCAGCAGCTTCTATATGGATACGCAGTATTTT.